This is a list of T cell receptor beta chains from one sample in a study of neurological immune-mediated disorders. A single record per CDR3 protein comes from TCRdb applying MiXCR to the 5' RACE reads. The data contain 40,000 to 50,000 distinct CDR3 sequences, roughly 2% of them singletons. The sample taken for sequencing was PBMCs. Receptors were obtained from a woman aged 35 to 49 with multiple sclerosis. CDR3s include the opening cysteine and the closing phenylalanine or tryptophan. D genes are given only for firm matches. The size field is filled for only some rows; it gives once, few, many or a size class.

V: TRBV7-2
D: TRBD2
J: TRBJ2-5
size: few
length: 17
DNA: TGTGCCAGCAGCGTTGGGACTAGCGGGGGATACGGAGAGACCCAGTACTTC
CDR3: CASSVGTSGGYGETQYF

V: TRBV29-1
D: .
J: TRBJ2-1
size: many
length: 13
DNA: TGCAGCGTTGAAGATAGGTGGAGGAATGAGCAGTTCTTC
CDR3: CSVEDRWRNEQFF

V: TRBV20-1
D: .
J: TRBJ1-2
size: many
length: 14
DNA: TGCAGTGCTAGAGGCCAGGCGGCTTACAGTGGCTACACCTTC
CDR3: CSARGQAAYSGYTF

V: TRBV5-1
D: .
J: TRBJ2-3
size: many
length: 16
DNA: TGCGCCAGCAGCTTGAGTCCTTCGGCGGGGAAAGATACGCAGTATTTT
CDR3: CASSLSPSAGKDTQYF

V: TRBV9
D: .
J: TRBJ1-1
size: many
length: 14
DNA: TGTGCCAGCAGCGCGAGATACAGGGACACTGAAGCTTTCTTT
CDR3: CASSARYRDTEAFF

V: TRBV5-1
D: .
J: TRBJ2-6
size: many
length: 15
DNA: TGCGCCAGCAGCTTGTCGGCCTCTGGGGCCAACGTCCTGACTTTC
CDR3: CASSLSASGANVLTF

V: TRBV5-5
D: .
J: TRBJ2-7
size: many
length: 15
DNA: TGTGCCAGCAGCCCCCTCCAGGGCGGCCGATACGAGCAGTACTTC
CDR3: CASSPLQGGRYEQYF

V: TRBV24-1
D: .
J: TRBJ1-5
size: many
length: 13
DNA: TGTGCCACCAGTGATTTAGGATCCAAGCCCCAGCATTTT
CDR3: CATSDLGSKPQHF

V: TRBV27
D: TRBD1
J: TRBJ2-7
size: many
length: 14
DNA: TGTGCCAGCAAAGAGGAACAGGGGGCGAGCGAGCAGTACTTC
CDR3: CASKEEQGASEQYF

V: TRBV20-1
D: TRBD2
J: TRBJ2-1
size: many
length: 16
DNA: TGCAGTGCCGGAACTAGCGGAGGGGGGTGGGACAATGAGCAGTTCTTC
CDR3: CSAGTSGGGWDNEQFF

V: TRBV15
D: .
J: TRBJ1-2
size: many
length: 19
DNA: TGTGCCACCAGCAGAGATGGGGGCAGGTTACGTAATATTGACTATGGCTACACCTTC
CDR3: CATSRDGGRLRNIDYGYTF

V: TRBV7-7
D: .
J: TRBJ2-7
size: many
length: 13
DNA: TGTGCCAGCAGCGCCGGACTTCGGAGCGAGCAGTACTTC
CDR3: CASSAGLRSEQYF

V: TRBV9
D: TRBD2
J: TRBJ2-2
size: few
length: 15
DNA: TGTGCCAGCAGCGCCGGGGGGGCCAACACCGGGGAGCTGTTTTTT
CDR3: CASSAGGANTGELFF

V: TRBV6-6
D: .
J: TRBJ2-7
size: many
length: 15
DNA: TGTGCCAGCAGTTACTCCGCCGGGGGTCGGTCGGAGCAGTACTTC
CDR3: CASSYSAGGRSEQYF

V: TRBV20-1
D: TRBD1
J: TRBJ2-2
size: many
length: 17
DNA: TGCAGTGCTAGATACATTCATTCAGGGGGTCACACCGGGGAGCTGTTTTTT
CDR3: CSARYIHSGGHTGELFF

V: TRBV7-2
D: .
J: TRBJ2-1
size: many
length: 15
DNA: TGTGCCAGCAGCTTGGCAGGGGCGTTCTACAATGAGCAGTTCTTC
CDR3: CASSLAGAFYNEQFF

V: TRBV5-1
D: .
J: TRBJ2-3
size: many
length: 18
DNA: TGCGCCAGCACCACCATCTCGGGAGGGGGCATAGGCACAGATACGCAGTATTTT
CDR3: CASTTISGGGIGTDTQYF

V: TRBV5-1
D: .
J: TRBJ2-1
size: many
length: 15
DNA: TGCGCCAGCGGAACCGGGGCCGGACGGTACAATGAGCAGTTCTTC
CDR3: CASGTGAGRYNEQFF

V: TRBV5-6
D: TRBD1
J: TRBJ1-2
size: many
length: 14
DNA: TGTGCCAGCAGCTGGGGGACAGGCTCGGATGGCTACACCTTC
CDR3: CASSWGTGSDGYTF

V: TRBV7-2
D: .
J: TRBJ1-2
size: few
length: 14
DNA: TGTGCCACCCTACCAGGCTCGTTAGTGGTAGGCTACACCTTC
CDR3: CATLPGSLVVGYTF

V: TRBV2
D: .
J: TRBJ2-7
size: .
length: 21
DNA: TGTGCCAGCAGTGTTAATTTTTCTTTCGGCCGGACAGCCAGTCGGGAGTACGAGCAGTACTTC
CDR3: CASSVNFSFGRTASREYEQYF

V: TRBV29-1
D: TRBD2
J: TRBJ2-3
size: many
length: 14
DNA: TGCAGCGTAGCCCTGGCGGGGGGCCTGGATACGCAGTATTTT
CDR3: CSVALAGGLDTQYF

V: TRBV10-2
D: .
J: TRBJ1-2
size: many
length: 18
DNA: TGCGCCAGCAGTGAGTCACGAGTAGTGACGCGAAGCCAATATGGCTACACCTTC
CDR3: CASSESRVVTRSQYGYTF

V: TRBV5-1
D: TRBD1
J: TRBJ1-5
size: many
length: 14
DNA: TGCGCCAGCAGGCCGGACAGGGGCAATCAGCCCCAGCATTTT
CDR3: CASRPDRGNQPQHF

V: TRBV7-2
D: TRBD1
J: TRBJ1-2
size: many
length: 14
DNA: TGTGCCAGCAGCTTCTGGACAGGGACGGAAGGCTACACCTTC
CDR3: CASSFWTGTEGYTF

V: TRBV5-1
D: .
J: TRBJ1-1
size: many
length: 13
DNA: TGCGCCAGCAGCTTGACCGGGGCAGGGCCGGCTTTCTTT
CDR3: CASSLTGAGPAFF

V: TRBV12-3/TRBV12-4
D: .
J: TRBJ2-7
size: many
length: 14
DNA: TGTGCCAGCAGTTTATCGGGGGGCAAGAACGAGCAGTACTTC
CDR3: CASSLSGGKNEQYF

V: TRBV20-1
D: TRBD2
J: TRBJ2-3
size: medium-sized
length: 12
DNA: TGCAGTGCCTCGGGGGGGCCAGATACGCAGTATTTT
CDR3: CSASGGPDTQYF

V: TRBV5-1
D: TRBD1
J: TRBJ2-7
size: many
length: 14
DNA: TGCGCCAGCAGCGCTCAAGGACAGGGGTACGAGCAGTACTTC
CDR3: CASSAQGQGYEQYF

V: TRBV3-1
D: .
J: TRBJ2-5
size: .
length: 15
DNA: TGTGCCAGCAGCCCTCGTGGCGGGGCTGGAGAGACCCAGTACTTC
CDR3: CASSPRGGAGETQYF